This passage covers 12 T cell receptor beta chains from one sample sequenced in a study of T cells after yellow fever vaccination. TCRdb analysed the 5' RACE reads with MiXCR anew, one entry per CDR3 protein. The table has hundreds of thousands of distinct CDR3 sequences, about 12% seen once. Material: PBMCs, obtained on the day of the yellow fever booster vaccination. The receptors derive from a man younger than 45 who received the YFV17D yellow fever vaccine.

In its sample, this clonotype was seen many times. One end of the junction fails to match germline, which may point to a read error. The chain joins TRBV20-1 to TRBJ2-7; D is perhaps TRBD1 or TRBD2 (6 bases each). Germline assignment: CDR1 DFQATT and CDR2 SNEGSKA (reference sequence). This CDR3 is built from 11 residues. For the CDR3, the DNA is TGCAGTGCCAGAGGAGGGGGCGAGCAGTACTTC. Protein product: CSARGGGEQYF.

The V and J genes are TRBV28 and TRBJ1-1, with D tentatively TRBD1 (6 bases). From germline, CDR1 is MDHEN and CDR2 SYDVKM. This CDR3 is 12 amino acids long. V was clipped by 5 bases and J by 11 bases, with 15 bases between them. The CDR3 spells CASSGTLAAAFF. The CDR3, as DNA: TGTGCCAGCAGTGGGACATTAGCGGCGGCTTTCTTT.

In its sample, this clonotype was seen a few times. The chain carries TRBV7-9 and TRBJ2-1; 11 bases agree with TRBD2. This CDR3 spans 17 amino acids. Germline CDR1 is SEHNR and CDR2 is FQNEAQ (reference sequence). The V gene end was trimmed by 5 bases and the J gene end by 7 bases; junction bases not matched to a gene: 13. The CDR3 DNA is TGTGCCAGCAGCAGGGGCGTACTAGCGGGAGTTACGAATGAGCAGTTCTTC. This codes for CASSRGVLAGVTNEQFF.

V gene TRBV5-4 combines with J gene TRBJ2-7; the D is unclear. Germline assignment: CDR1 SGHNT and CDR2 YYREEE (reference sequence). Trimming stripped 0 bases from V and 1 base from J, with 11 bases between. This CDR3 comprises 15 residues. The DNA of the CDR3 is TGTGCCAGCAGCTTGGGCTCACTAAATTCCTACGAGCAGTACTTC. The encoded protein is CASSLGSLNSYEQYF. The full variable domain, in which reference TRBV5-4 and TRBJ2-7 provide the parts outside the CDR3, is ETGVTQSPTHLIKTRGQQVTLRCSSQSGHNTVSWYQQALGQGPQFIFQYYREEENGRGNFPPRFSGLQFPNYSSELNVNALELDDSALYLCASSLGSLNSYEQYFGPGTRLTVT.

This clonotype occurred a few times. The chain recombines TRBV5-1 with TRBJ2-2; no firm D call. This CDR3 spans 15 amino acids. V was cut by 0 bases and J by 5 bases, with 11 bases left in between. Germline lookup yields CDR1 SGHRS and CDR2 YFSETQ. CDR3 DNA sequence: TGCGCCAGCAGCTTGGCCGAACTTTTAACCGGGGAGCTGTTTTTT. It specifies CASSLAELLTGELFF.

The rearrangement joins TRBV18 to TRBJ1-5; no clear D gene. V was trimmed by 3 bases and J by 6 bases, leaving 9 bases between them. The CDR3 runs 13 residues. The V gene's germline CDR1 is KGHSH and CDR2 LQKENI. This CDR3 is CASSPQSSQPQHF. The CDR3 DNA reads TGTGCCAGCTCACCTCAATCATCTCAGCCCCAGCATTTT.

CDR3 nucleotide sequence: TGCGCCAGCAGCTTGGGAAACAGGGGAGGGTCCTACAATGAGCAGTTCTTC. Translating it yields CASSLGNRGGSYNEQFF. The chain joins TRBV5-1 to TRBJ2-1, with D perhaps matching TRBD1 or TRBD2 (7 bases each). Germline-derived CDR1 and CDR2 are SGHRS and YFSETQ. The CDR3 runs to 17 residues. V lost 0 bases to trimming and J lost 1 base, with 14 bases between them.

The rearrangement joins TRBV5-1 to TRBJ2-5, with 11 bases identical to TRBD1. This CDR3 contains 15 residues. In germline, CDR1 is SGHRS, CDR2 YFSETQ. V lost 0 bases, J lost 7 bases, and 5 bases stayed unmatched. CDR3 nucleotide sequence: TGCGCCAGCAGCTTGGCTGGACAGGGGGCCGGGACCCAGTACTTC. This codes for CASSLAGQGAGTQYF.

CDR3 loop: CATVSRTSGTITDTQYF. CDR3 coding DNA: TGTGCCACCGTTAGCCGGACTAGCGGGACTATCACAGATACGCAGTATTTT. The J gene is TRBJ2-3, the V gene TRBV15, with 12 nucleotides matching TRBD2. Per the germline V gene, CDR1 is LNHNV and CDR2 is YYDKDF (reference sequence). The CDR3 consists of 17 residues. Trimming cost V 8 bases and J 2 bases; bases outside gene matches: 11.

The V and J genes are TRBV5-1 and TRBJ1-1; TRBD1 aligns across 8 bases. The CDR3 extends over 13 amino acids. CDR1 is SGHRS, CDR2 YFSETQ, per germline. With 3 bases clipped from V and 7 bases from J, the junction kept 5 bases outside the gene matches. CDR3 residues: CASSSQGADEAFF. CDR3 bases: TGCGCCAGCAGCTCCCAGGGGGCAGATGAAGCTTTCTTT.

CDR3 sequence: CASSLIAGTGNSYEQYF. The CDR3 DNA reads as TGTGCCAGCTCACTAATAGCCGGGACAGGGAATTCCTACGAGCAGTACTTC. The gene calls are TRBV18 and TRBJ2-7; 9 bases fit TRBD1. The germline V gene has CDR1 KGHSH and CDR2 LQKENI. This CDR3 has 17 amino acids. V trimming: 4 bases; J trimming: 1 base; junction bases outside the gene matches: 11.

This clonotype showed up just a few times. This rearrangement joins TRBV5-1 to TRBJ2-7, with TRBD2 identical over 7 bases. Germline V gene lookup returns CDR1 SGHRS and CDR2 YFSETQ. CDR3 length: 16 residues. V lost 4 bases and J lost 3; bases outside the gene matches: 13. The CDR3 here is CASSPTAGEGDYEQYF. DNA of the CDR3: TGCGCCAGCAGCCCTACGGCGGGAGAGGGAGACTACGAGCAGTACTTC.